This TCR beta chain stems from a study of CD8 T cells in ankylosing spondylitis. As for this clonotype: One end of the junction fails to match germline, which may point to a read error.

The CDR3 covers 16 residues. Germline V gene sequence: CDR1 DFQATT, CDR2 SNEGSKA (reference sequence). TCRdb used MiXCR to reprocess the 5' RACE reads, holding one entry per CDR3 protein. The table records 350,000 or so distinct CDR3 sequences, 9.5% to 13% of them present only once. This chain uses TRBV20-1 with TRBJ2-1; D is unresolved. Sequenced sample: blood, either unsorted or a sorted T cell fraction (not recorded which). This clonotype was obtained from a female donor with ankylosing spondylitis or in good health (not recorded which). The CDR3 here is CSSRGPAQSSYNEQFF. CDR3 coding DNA: TGCAGTTCTAGAGGCCCTGCTCAGAGCTCCTACAATGAGCAGTTCTTC.